The TCR beta chain under discussion was sequenced for a study of cytomegalovirus exposure and HLA in healthy donors (TCRdb year 2017). Regarding the study in general: An earlier analysis of roughly 500 of the donors reported about 250 Gb of sequence data and some 120 million unique TCR beta sequences from 150 million to 200 million T cells. An early release covering about 600 HLA-typed donors comprised approximately 290 gigabases of sequencing data and approximately 80 million unique TCR sequences. Of the approximately 400 genotyped donors, about 80% fell in the genetic ancestry cluster associated with self-reported Caucasian donors. The aim of the study was to test whether cataloging public T cell receptors could identify signatures of past pathogen exposure. The study used immunosequencing to profile the T cell repertoires of 670 or so subjects and linked those repertoires to cytomegalovirus serostatus. A separate validation cohort of about 110 different subjects was used in addition to the roughly 620-subject first cohort. The study combined high-throughput TCR immunosequencing, statistical association of individual TCRs with disease status, and machine learning to predict cytomegalovirus infection status. In a later analysis, previously published TCR beta repertoires from 550 to 700 donors were re-analyzed and high-resolution HLA genotyping was added so that TCR occurrence patterns could be studied. The later analysis used no new phenotypic data to find candidate immune exposures, relying instead on TCR beta sequences and their occurrence across donors. An earlier analysis of around 580 of the donors used high-throughput TCR beta sequencing to judge whether each TCR beta V gene segment behaved as functional or pseudogenic. Donor age, sex, ethnicity and CMV serostatus were compiled alongside the repertoire data. A later genetic analysis took genome-wide SNP genotypes for about 65% of the roughly 670 donors and used that subset as a discovery cohort. Every repertoire in the discovery cohort had been generated on one and the same sequencing platform. Both class I and class II loci were covered by HLA typing, at four-digit resolution. Typing coverage varied by locus: about 620-630 donors for A, B, C, DRB1 and DQB1; around 560 for DQA1; approximately 610 for DPA1; roughly 450 for DPB1. About five DR-DQ haplotypes were treated as single units for association and clustering because of strong linkage in the cohort. On average, roughly 200,000 unique TCR beta nucleotide sequences were sequenced per donor among some 420 genotyped donors of the cohort, with about 19% of those sequences being non-productive. What the work shows at the level of the full study, not this receptor alone: Cytomegalovirus status was reported to be diagnosed by the classifier with high specificity and sensitivity in both the original and validation cohorts. In a later analysis, most CMV-associated TCR beta chains were found to appear HLA-restricted, with HLA associations seemingly driven largely by CMV exposure. Because HLA typing was missing for some donors at each locus, association tests included only the typed subset. In this cohort, only TCR beta chains were sequenced, and detectable features were limited by the absence of alpha or paired-chain data. The only immune exposure information available for the cohort was CMV serostatus. A further reported finding was that TCR beta sequences accurately predicted the HLA-A and HLA-B alleles for most subjects in the first cohort. Linkage disequilibrium might explain the correlated functional status among segregating V segments, but an unknown experimental factor could not be ruled out. When HLA alleles, especially DR and DQ, strongly co-occurred, TCR associations were difficult to assign to individual alleles. According to a later analysis, parvovirus B19, influenza, CMV and Epstein-Barr virus appeared linked to several top co-occurrence clusters. In a later analysis, around 17,000 TCR beta sequences were associated with specific HLA alleles at a false discovery rate of 0.05. The earlier analysis of almost 600 of the donors excluded 15 to 20 rarely observed V segments, including chromosome 9 orphons, because counts were too low. Roughly uniform sequencing depth across donors was assumed in presence/absence analyses, although this assumption may not hold. An association between a missense DCLRE1C variant and V-gene and J-gene trimming of TCR beta chains was found in a later genetic analysis and replicated in an independent cohort. Broadly in line with IMGT annotations, most TCR beta V segments showed up in productive rearrangements about 90% or about 30% of the time in an earlier analysis of around 600 of the donors. The study gave a list of more than 150 TCR beta chains associated with cytomegalovirus. A group of highly shared sequence variants was considered likely to be a technical artifact of the sequencing pipeline. Some IMGT-functional V segments, including TRBV6-2 and TRBV6-3, could not be told apart with the 87-base-pair reads, so those segments were excluded. While some public TCRs were present in many individuals, most TCR sequences turned up only very rarely across donors. In a later analysis, HLA-associated TCR beta chains were found to be more clonally expanded and to have lower generation probabilities than equally common non-associated chains. A later analysis found that TCR association rates varied across HLA loci, with DRB1 alleles showing the most associated TCRs and HLA-C alleles the fewest. The authors suggested that the approach could potentially be extended to other disease states and immunological phenotypes. In vitro tests confirmed that a few of the cytomegalovirus-associated TCR beta chains recognize cytomegalovirus antigens. Compared with the roughly 670-donor mean, donors in an Asian-associated ancestry cluster had fewer N-insertions in productive TCRs, according to a later genetic analysis.

The cohort was made up of approximately 670 healthy bone marrow donors. At the time of sampling, every cohort member was nominally healthy, though immune exposures that went unrecorded were likely present. The donor was CMV seropositive and was included in the group of 250 to 300 seropositive cohort members. Each donor provided a peripheral blood sample, and peripheral blood mononuclear cells were used for TCR beta sequencing. The Qiagen DNeasy Blood Extraction Kit was used to extract genomic DNA from the blood cell samples. Worth noting for this clone: This receptor's antigen is unknown. One base away there is no much larger clone; base qualities are not given.

At the junction V is shortened by 5 bases and J by 2 bases, with 12 bases in between. The CDR3 numbers 15 residues from cysteine through phenylalanine. The read is trimmed to its CDR3 DNA, 45 bases read in frame from base 1. CDR1 LNHDA and CDR2 SQIVND are derived from the germline V gene (reference sequence). The library was built by means of the immunoSEQ multiplex PCR assay. For the multiplex PCR, a mixture combining 60 forward primers for TCR Vbeta segments and 13 reverse primers for TCR Jbeta segments was used. The CDR3 region of rearranged TCR beta genes was amplified from genomic DNA by a multiplex PCR assay. Amplified TCR beta libraries were sequenced as 87-base-pair reads on the Illumina HiSeq System. The published analysis was carried out like this. In a later analysis, some 80 million unique TCR beta chains were counted across the approximately 640 repertoires, and about 9.9 million of these chains were shared by at least two donors. Raw reads were error-corrected and collapsed into unique sequences by a nearest-neighbor algorithm in which closely related sequences were merged to remove PCR and sequencing errors. CDR3 sequences were aligned to IMGT reference sequences to assign V, D and J gene segments. For a sequence to be retained, at least a six-nucleotide match to both a V gene segment and a J gene segment was required. Rearrangements were called productive when the CDR3 lacked stop codons and stayed in frame with V and J; all others were non-productive. CDR3 was defined according to IMGT convention as the region running from the second conserved V-encoded cysteine to the conserved J-encoded phenylalanine. Sequences without an unambiguous match to a single V gene segment were excluded from the earlier analysis of 500 to 700 of the donors. In an earlier analysis of 587 of the donors, V segments were called functional above 56.7% productive rearrangements and were called segregating when the between-donor standard deviation exceeded 5%. To diagnose cytomegalovirus status from the catalog of TCR beta chain sequences, a statistical classification framework was built. In a later analysis, V and J genes were assigned by comparing TCR nucleotide sequences against IMGT/GENE-DB human TR gene sequences. Using the TCRdist pipeline, a later analysis assigned CDR3 sequences along with most-parsimonious VDJ recombination scenarios. In a later analysis, every TCR beta chain was defined by the combination of its CDR3 amino acid sequence and its V-gene family, and reads without a unique V-gene family were dropped. To address suspected cross-contamination and a sequencing artifact, a later analysis removed a few hundred highly shared, low-generation-probability nucleotide sequences. In a later analysis, a clonal expansion index was calculated for each public chain from normalized within-repertoire ranks of inferred template counts. Generation probabilities in a later analysis came from a VDJ recombination model fitted to out-of-frame rearrangements, and those results were checked against IGoR. Hypergeometric tests were used in a later analysis to score TCR-TCR, TCR-HLA and TCR-CMV co-occurrence, with a repertoire-size bias correction applied to the TCR pairs. To estimate false discovery rates, a later analysis permuted the HLA or CMV assignments 20 times. In a later analysis, co-occurring TCRs were grouped with DBSCAN, and TCRdist sequence similarity was added when clustering was performed within HLA-allele-positive subsets. Repertoires with fewer than 30,000 or more than 120,000 public chains, plus five repertoires with anomalous nucleotide sharing, were excluded from co-occurrence clustering. This immuneACCESS table, as held by TCRdb, lists in-frame sequences with V and J called but not all clones. Of the missing ones, under half trace to an unresolved V gene in checked studies; the others have no known cause. V and J calls plus clone size are reproduced from that table; the DNA served to infer D and trimming. This sample lists approximately 170,000 clones; roughly 80% were detected once. Jointly, the top ten make up over 8% of the sample.

The clonotype was recovered from a man between 18 and 29 years old in good health and CMV-seropositive. The material sequenced was PBMCs. The receptor chain draws on TRBV19 and TRBJ2-2; too little of a D gene remains to name it. The sequenced DNA is TGTGCCAGTAGTGCCCGACACAGTAACACCGGGGAGCTGTTTTTT. Translated, this gives CASSARHSNTGELFF.